This T cell receptor (beta chain) was captured in a study of blood T cell repertoires in COVID-19 (TCRdb year 2020). Concerning the study at large: Samples covering the acute and convalescent phases of COVID-19 were provided by collaborators in the United States, Italy and Spain. The material from the prospective study consisted of cDNA or gDNA derived from T cells, B-cell-depleted T cells, or PBMCs. Subjects who had been exposed to COVID-19, were actively infected with it, or had recovered from it provided the deeply sampled blood TCRbeta repertoires that made up the dataset. A freely available public database, intended as a resource for researchers studying the immune response to SARS-CoV-2, is where the repertoires were released. Samples came from the ongoing ImmuneRACE study (first 160 participants) plus 1,254 subjects from 6 global collaborators. Sample metadata almost always included a de-identified subject ID, COVID-19 status, age in years and sex. Where available, HLA class I and class II types were obtained from metadata supplied by the sample provider rather than from assay-based typing.

TCRbeta CDR3 regions were amplified from genomic DNA using the immunoSEQ Assay, a bias-controlled multiplex PCR. Per the original workflow: Within the assay, amplification of reference gene primers was used to estimate how many nucleated cells each sample contained. Sequence reads were collapsed and filtered to measure the absolute abundance of every unique TCRbeta CDR3 rearrangement. For each sample, productive Simpson clonality was calculated by taking the square root of Simpson's diversity index across productive rearrangements. As stored in TCRdb, this immuneACCESS dataset retains in-frame rearrangements with V and J assigned. A fraction of the clones does not appear; measured against another copy, unresolved V genes explain less than half of the discrepancy, and the remainder lacks a known reason. That table supplies the V and J calls and clone size; D and trimming were determined from the DNA. Here the sample has 250,000 or so clones; 88% occur a single time. Of the sample, 0.99% is held by the ten largest clones.

The CDR3 numbers 15 residues from cysteine through phenylalanine. This entry keeps only the CDR3 DNA: 45 bases, framed from base 1. V ends up 6 bases short and J 2 bases short, with an unmatched junction base count of 9. Per the germline V gene (reference sequence), MNHNY is the CDR1 and SVGAGI is the CDR2. Samples from volunteer blood donors who had recovered from COVID-19 were contributed by a second Seattle source. Whole blood was collected in K2EDTA tubes by collaborating institutions according to the institutions' own protocols. For TCRbeta analysis, collaborator samples were shipped as frozen whole blood, as isolated PBMCs, or as DNA extracted from either sample type. Study-wide conclusions, independent of this receptor: Clinical and demographic metadata were provided uncurated, with the amount varying by source and participant.

A remark on this clone: Its specific antigen is unknown. Base qualities were left out, and no much larger clone turns up one base away.

In this chain, TRBV6-6 is recombined with TRBJ2-7, with TRBD1 identical over 8 junction bases. This receptor was obtained from a woman aged 40-49 years who had recovered from COVID-19. Specimen: peripheral blood. The base sequence is TGTGCCAGCAGCCCCAGGGGGCGCCCACCCTACGAGCAGTACTTC. This is translated as CASSPRGRPPYEQYF.